The text below deals with one T cell receptor (beta chain). This specimen comes from a study of early T cells in non-severe SARS-CoV-2 infection. CDR1 and CDR2 from the germline V gene are SGHVS and FQNEAQ. This CDR3 has 16 residues. V was pared by 4 bases and J by 0 bases, with 10 bases between. One entry per CDR3 protein results from TCRdb running MiXCR on the 5' RACE reads. The repertoire consists of roughly 57,000 distinct CDR3 sequences, with less than 15% occurring once and the leading ten covering around 2.5%. The J gene is TRBJ2-6, the V gene TRBV7-8, with D unclear. Specimen: whole blood, collected at baseline. The receptor was isolated from an adult who was a healthcare worker with PCR-confirmed SARS-CoV-2 infection or an uninfected control (not recorded which). CDR3: CASSSRRLSGANVLTF. The CDR3 nucleotides are TGTGCCAGCAGCTCCCGGCGGCTCTCTGGGGCCAACGTCCTGACTTTC.